This T cell receptor (beta chain) was found in a study of blood T cell repertoires in COVID-19. The CDR3 length is 15 residues. Germline V gives CDR1 SGHTS, CDR2 YDEGEE. Between the trimmed V and J ends, which lost 3 bases and 5 bases, there was a span of 15 bases. TCRdb's table, derived via immunoSEQ multiplex PCR, lists solely in-frame clones and lacks some. This sample has roughly 220,000 clones, with around 87% found just once. Sequencing was carried out using peripheral blood. V usage is TRBV5-8 and J usage is TRBJ1-5, with D maybe TRBD1 (5 bases). This TCR derives from a woman in her forties or fifties with COVID-19, enrolled during active disease. CDR3 in DNA: TGTGCCAGCAGCTCGGGCCCAGGGAGGCATCAGCCCCAGCATTTT. Encoded protein: CASSSGPGRHQPQHF.